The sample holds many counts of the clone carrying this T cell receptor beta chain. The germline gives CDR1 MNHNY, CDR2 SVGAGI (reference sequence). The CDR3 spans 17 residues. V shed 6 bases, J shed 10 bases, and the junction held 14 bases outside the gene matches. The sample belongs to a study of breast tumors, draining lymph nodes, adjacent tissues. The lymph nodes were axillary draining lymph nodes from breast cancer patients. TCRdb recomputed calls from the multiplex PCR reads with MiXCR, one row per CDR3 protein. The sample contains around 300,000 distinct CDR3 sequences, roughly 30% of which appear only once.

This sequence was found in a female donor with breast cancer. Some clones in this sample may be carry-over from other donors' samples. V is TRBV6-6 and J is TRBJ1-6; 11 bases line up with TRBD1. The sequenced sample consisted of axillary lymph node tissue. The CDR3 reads CASSRGQGEIAGSPLHF. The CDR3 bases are TGTGCCAGCAGCCGGGGACAGGGGGAAATCGCTGGCTCACCCCTCCACTTT.